Listed below are T cell receptor beta chains from one sample, sequenced in a study of spatial heterogeneity in lung cancer. TCRdb reprocessed the 5' RACE reads with MiXCR, giving one entry per CDR3 protein. The profile covers tens of thousands of distinct CDR3 sequences, with about 11% appearing a single time and about 40% taken by the ten largest. Sequencing was performed on PBMCs, taken at surgery. The receptors were sampled from a female donor with early-stage non-small cell lung cancer. Both conserved end residues are part of each CDR3. The D gene is left open where the match is weak.

CDR3 protein: CSVGTVNTEAFF; D gene: TRBD1; J gene: TRBJ1-1; V gene: TRBV29-1; CDR3 length: 12
CDR3 protein: CASSFPQQGTGANVLTF; D gene: .; J gene: TRBJ2-6; V gene: TRBV5-4; CDR3 length: 17
CDR3 protein: CASSNPSVRGNTEAFF; D gene: .; J gene: TRBJ1-1; V gene: TRBV6-2/TRBV6-3; CDR3 length: 16
CDR3 protein: CASSPGAGEEAFF; D gene: .; J gene: TRBJ1-1; V gene: TRBV6-5; CDR3 length: 13
CDR3 protein: CASSEGLAGLSSTDTQYF; D gene: TRBD2; J gene: TRBJ2-3; V gene: TRBV5-5; CDR3 length: 18
CDR3 protein: CASSSTGRSGYTF; D gene: TRBD1; J gene: TRBJ1-2; V gene: TRBV5-4; CDR3 length: 13
CDR3 protein: CASSLELITPGGGPTDTQYF; D gene: TRBD2; J gene: TRBJ2-3; V gene: TRBV5-6; CDR3 length: 20
CDR3 protein: CASSPGAPNQPQHF; D gene: .; J gene: TRBJ1-5; V gene: TRBV12-3/TRBV12-4; CDR3 length: 14
CDR3 protein: CASRITGDQPQHF; D gene: TRBD1; J gene: TRBJ1-5; V gene: TRBV12-3/TRBV12-4; CDR3 length: 13
CDR3 protein: CASSLRLMGTGRNTEAFF; D gene: TRBD1; J gene: TRBJ1-1; V gene: TRBV7-2; CDR3 length: 18
CDR3 protein: CASSLEGGNPVYGYTF; D gene: .; J gene: TRBJ1-2; V gene: TRBV5-1; CDR3 length: 16
CDR3 protein: CASSSRHQETQYF; D gene: .; J gene: TRBJ2-5; V gene: TRBV7-9; CDR3 length: 13
CDR3 protein: CASSAYEQYF; D gene: .; J gene: TRBJ2-7; V gene: TRBV11-2; CDR3 length: 10
CDR3 protein: CASSPPGPRLETQYF; D gene: .; J gene: TRBJ2-5; V gene: TRBV18; CDR3 length: 15
CDR3 protein: CASSSGLMPFMNTEAFF; D gene: .; J gene: TRBJ1-1; V gene: TRBV5-1; CDR3 length: 17
CDR3 protein: CASRDPPANSPLHF; D gene: .; J gene: TRBJ1-6; V gene: TRBV2; CDR3 length: 14
CDR3 protein: CASKEAWTSLNYGYTF; D gene: .; J gene: TRBJ1-2; V gene: TRBV6-6; CDR3 length: 16
CDR3 protein: CASTRGGLATNEKLFF; D gene: .; J gene: TRBJ1-4; V gene: TRBV6-6; CDR3 length: 16